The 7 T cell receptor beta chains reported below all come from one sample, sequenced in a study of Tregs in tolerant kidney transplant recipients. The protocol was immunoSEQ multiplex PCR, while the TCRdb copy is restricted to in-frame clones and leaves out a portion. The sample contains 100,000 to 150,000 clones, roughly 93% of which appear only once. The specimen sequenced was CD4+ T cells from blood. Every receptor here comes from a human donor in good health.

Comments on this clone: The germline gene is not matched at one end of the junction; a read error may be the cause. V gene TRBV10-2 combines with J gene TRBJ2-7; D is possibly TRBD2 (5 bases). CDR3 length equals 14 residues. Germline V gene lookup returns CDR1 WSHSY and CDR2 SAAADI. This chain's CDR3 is CASSEEGRALRVDF. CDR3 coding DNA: TGCGCCAGCAGTGAGGAGGGTCGGGCCCTCCGAGTGGACTTC.

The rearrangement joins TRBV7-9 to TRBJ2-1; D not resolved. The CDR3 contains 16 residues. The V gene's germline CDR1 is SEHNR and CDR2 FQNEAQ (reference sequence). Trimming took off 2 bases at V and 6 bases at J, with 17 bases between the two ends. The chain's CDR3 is CASSLRPTIYSNEQFF. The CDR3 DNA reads TGTGCCAGCAGCTTACGACCCACGATATATTCCAATGAGCAGTTCTTC.

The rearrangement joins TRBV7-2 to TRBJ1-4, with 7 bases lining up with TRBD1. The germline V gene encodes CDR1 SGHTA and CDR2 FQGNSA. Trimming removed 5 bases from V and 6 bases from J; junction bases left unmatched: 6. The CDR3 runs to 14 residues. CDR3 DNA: TGTGCCAGCAGCCCGGGACAGCGATATGAAAAACTGTTTTTT. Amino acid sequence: CASSPGQRYEKLFF.

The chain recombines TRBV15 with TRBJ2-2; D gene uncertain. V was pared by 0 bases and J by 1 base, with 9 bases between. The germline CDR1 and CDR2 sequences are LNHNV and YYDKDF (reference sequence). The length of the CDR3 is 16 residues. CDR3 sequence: CATSRDRGWNTGELFF. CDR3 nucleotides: TGTGCCACCAGCAGAGATAGAGGATGGAACACCGGGGAGCTGTTTTTT.

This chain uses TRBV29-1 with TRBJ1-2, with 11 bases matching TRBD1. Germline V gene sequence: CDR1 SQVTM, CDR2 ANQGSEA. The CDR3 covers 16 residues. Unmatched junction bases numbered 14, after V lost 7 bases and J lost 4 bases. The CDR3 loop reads CSAPSVWGQGVYGYTF. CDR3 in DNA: TGCAGCGCCCCCAGTGTGTGGGGACAGGGGGTCTATGGCTACACCTTC.

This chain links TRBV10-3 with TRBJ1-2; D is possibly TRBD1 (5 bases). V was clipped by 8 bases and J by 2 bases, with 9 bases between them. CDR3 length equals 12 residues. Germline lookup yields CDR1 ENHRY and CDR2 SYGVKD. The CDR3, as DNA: TGTGCCATCTGGGCAGGGAACTATGGCTACACCTTC. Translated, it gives CAIWAGNYGYTF.

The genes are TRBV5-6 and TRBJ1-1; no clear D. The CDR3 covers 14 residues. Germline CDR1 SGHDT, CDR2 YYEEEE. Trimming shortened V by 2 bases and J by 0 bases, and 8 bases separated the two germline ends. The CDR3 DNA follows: TGTGCCAGCAGCTTCAGAGGAATGAACACTGAAGCTTTCTTT. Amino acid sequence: CASSFRGMNTEAFF.